These 25 T cell receptor beta chains came from one sample sequenced in a study of cytomegalovirus exposure and HLA in healthy donors. Vbeta (60) and Jbeta (13) primers were used in the PCR. Method: immunoSEQ multiplex PCR; TCRdb's copy keeps in-frame clones and lacks some. This table has 150,000 to 200,000 clones, roughly 80% appearing once. Input material: PBMCs. These receptors were taken from a woman aged 50 to 65 in good health and CMV-seronegative.

V gene TRBV6-5 combines with J gene TRBJ2-7; 7 bases are a match to TRBD1. Losses at the gene ends were 6 bases for V and 1 base for J; bases not matched to a gene: 9. This CDR3 is 15 amino acids long. In germline, CDR1 is MNHEY, CDR2 SVGAGI. CDR3 sequence: CASRPPKGASYEQYF. Here the CDR3 DNA reads TGTGCCAGCAGGCCTCCTAAGGGGGCGTCCTACGAGCAGTACTTC.

V and J are TRBV28 and TRBJ2-1; D ambiguous. Per the germline V gene, CDR1 is MDHEN and CDR2 is SYDVKM. The V end lost 0 bases, the J end lost 9 bases, and 21 bases lay between the germline ends. This CDR3 is built from 17 residues. CDR3 sequence reads: CASSLWGSGGRGSEQFF. CDR3 nucleotide sequence: TGTGCCAGCAGTTTATGGGGCTCTGGTGGTCGTGGAAGTGAGCAGTTCTTC.

The chain employs TRBV28 and TRBJ2-5; 10 bases agree with TRBD2. The junction had 4 bases not matched to a gene; V was cut back by 8 bases and J by 1 base. CDR3 size: 14 residues. Per germline, CDR1 MDHEN and CDR2 SYDVKM. The CDR3 DNA reads TGTGCCAGCTCCAGCGGGGGGGTCCAAGAGACCCAGTACTTC. Residues: CASSSGGVQETQYF.

V and J are TRBV7-2 and TRBJ2-2, with D perhaps matching TRBD1 (5 bases). Trimming cost V 5 bases and J 8 bases, with 21 bases left between them. This CDR3 is built from 16 residues. Germline V gene sequence: CDR1 SGHTA, CDR2 FQGNSA. The CDR3 DNA sequence: TGTGCCAGCAGCCTAAAATCCCCCTGGGGCACGGGGGAGCTGTTTTTT. Translating gives CASSLKSPWGTGELFF.

Turning to this clone: The sample contains more than one DNA sequence encoding this CDR3. The V and J genes are TRBV10-3 and TRBJ2-2; 8 positions agree with TRBD2. Unmatched junction bases numbered 15, after V lost 4 bases and J lost 8 bases. The CDR3 sequence is 17 residues long. Germline V gene sequence: CDR1 ENHRY, CDR2 SYGVKD. The CDR3 DNA reads as TGTGCCATCAGTGCGGGTTTGGCGGGGGGCGTCACTGGGGAGCTGTTTTTT. Amino acid sequence: CAISAGLAGGVTGELFF.

J is TRBJ2-4 and V is TRBV7-8; perhaps TRBD1 as D (7 bases). This CDR3 spans 16 amino acids. V was cut by 1 base and J by 0 bases, with 10 bases left in between. Germline values: CDR1 SGHVS, CDR2 FQNEAQ. In DNA, the CDR3 is TGTGCCAGCAGCTTAGGCCAGGGGGGAGCCAAAAACATTCAGTACTTC. Amino acid sequence: CASSLGQGGAKNIQYF.

V and J are TRBV19 and TRBJ1-2, with D possibly TRBD1 on 5 matching bases. The CDR3 totals 18 residues. Germline V gene sequence: CDR1 LNHDA, CDR2 SQIVND (reference sequence). V lost 2 bases to trimming and J lost 2 bases, with 21 bases between them. The CDR3 spells CASSITRGASFRNYGYTF. The CDR3 nucleotides are TGTGCCAGTAGTATAACACGCGGGGCCTCCTTTCGAAACTATGGCTACACCTTC. Filled out from reference TRBV19 and TRBJ1-2, the complete variable domain reads DGGITQSPKYLFRKEGQNVTLSCEQNLNHDAMYWYRQDPGQGLRLIYYSQIVNDFQKGDIAEGYSVSREKKESFPLTVTSAQKNPTAFYLCASSITRGASFRNYGYTFGSGTRLTVV.

This chain joins TRBV15 and TRBJ1-1, with unresolved D. Germline V CDR1 and CDR2: LNHNV, YYDKDF (reference sequence). The CDR3 runs 16 residues. Between the trimmed V and J ends, which lost 5 bases and 4 bases, there was a span of 20 bases. CDR3: CATSGRESLPSTEAFF. Here the CDR3 DNA reads TGTGCCACCAGCGGCCGGGAGTCACTTCCGAGCACTGAAGCTTTCTTT.

The rearrangement uses TRBV28 and TRBJ2-5, with D perhaps TRBD1 (5 bases). Germline V lookup: CDR1 MDHEN, CDR2 SYDVKM. This CDR3 has 14 amino acids. Trimming took off 2 bases at V and 2 bases at J, with 9 bases between the two ends. CDR3 nucleotides: TGTGCCAGCAGTTTACAGGGTCGGCAAGAGACCCAGTACTTC. Protein: CASSLQGRQETQYF.

Points on this clone: Germline is not matched at one junction end, which may reflect a read error. The V and J genes are TRBV7-9 and TRBJ1-1; no firm D call. The CDR3 is made up of 13 amino acids. From germline, CDR1 is SEHNR and CDR2 FQNEAQ (reference sequence). CDR3 amino acids: CSSTLNANTEAFF. In nucleotides, the CDR3 is TGTTCCAGCACCCTAAACGCGAACACTGAAGCTTTCTTT. Together with reference TRBV7-9 and TRBJ1-1, the CDR3 gives the full variable domain: DTGVSQNPRHKITKRGQNVTFRCDPISEHNRLYWYRQTLGQGPEFLTYFQNEAQLEKSRLLSDRFSAERPKGSFSTLEIQRTEQGDSAMYLCSSTLNANTEAFFGQGTRLTVV.

This chain joins TRBV18 and TRBJ1-3; D not certain. The V end lost 3 bases, the J end lost 8 bases, and 14 bases lay between the germline ends. The CDR3 spans 14 residues. Looked up from germline, CDR1 is KGHSH and CDR2 is LQKENI. The CDR3, as DNA: TGTGCCAGCTCACCTCCTTCAGAGAGGGACACCATATATTTT. It translates to CASSPPSERDTIYF.

The J gene is TRBJ2-3, the V gene TRBV28; 11 bases line up with TRBD2. This CDR3 is built from 15 residues. CDR1 and CDR2 (germline): MDHEN, SYDVKM. The junction had 7 bases not matched to a gene; V was cut back by 8 bases and J by 3 bases. The chain's CDR3 is CASLSGRGSTDTQYF. The DNA for the CDR3 is TGTGCCAGCCTTAGCGGGAGGGGATCTACAGATACGCAGTATTTT. The variable domain in full, with the rest retrieved from reference TRBV28 and TRBJ2-3, is DVKVTQSSRYLVKRTGEKVFLECVQDMDHENMFWYRQDPGLGLRLIYFSYDVKMKEKGDIPEGYSVSREKKERFSLILESASTNQTSMYLCASLSGRGSTDTQYFGPGTRLTVL.

In this sample, this clone turned up a few times. The chain employs TRBV5-6 and TRBJ1-3, with 7 bases identical to TRBD1. V gave up 5 bases and J gave up 0 bases; unmatched junction bases: 8. This CDR3 spans 16 amino acids. The germline V gene encodes CDR1 SGHDT and CDR2 YYEEEE. CDR3 DNA sequence: TGTGCCAGCAGGTTAACAGGGGATGGCTCTGGAAACACCATATATTTT. It is translated as CASRLTGDGSGNTIYF.

The chain combines TRBV5-5 with TRBJ2-3, with TRBD2 identical over 7 bases. J lost 6 bases, V lost 4 bases, and 5 bases had no gene match. CDR3 size: 13 residues. Germline CDR1 is SGHKS and CDR2 is YYEKEE (reference sequence). CDR3 bases: TGTGCCAGCAGCCCCCAGGGAGGGGATACGCAGTATTTT. Translating it yields CASSPQGGDTQYF.

This chain joins TRBV10-3 and TRBJ1-6, with 10 bases fitting TRBD1. Germline assignment: CDR1 ENHRY and CDR2 SYGVKD. The J segment lost 9 bases and the V segment lost 6 bases, leaving 5 bases of the junction unmatched. CDR3 length equals 14 residues. CDR3 protein: CAISTGQGPSPLHF. CDR3 nucleotide sequence: TGTGCCATCAGCACGGGACAGGGGCCTTCACCCCTCCACTTT.

The chain carries TRBV19 and TRBJ1-3; no clear D gene. This CDR3 is built from 13 residues. The V end lost 6 bases, the J end lost 0 bases, and 6 bases lay between the germline ends. Germline CDR1 LNHDA, CDR2 SQIVND (reference sequence). The CDR3 DNA sequence: TGTGCCAGTAGCCAAATCTCTGGAAACACCATATATTTT. As protein: CASSQISGNTIYF. Using reference TRBV19 and TRBJ1-3 for the parts outside the CDR3, the full variable domain is DGGITQSPKYLFRKEGQNVTLSCEQNLNHDAMYWYRQDPGQGLRLIYYSQIVNDFQKGDIAEGYSVSREKKESFPLTVTSAQKNPTAFYLCASSQISGNTIYFGEGSWLTVV.

V is TRBV18 and J is TRBJ1-2; the D is unclear. Trimming cost V 3 bases and J 4 bases, with 9 bases left between them. The germline V gene has CDR1 KGHSH and CDR2 LQKENI. The length of the CDR3 is 13 residues. CDR3: CASSPRETYGYTF. For the CDR3, the DNA is TGTGCCAGCTCACCGAGGGAAACCTATGGCTACACCTTC.

The chain carries TRBV29-1 and TRBJ2-3; D call uncertain. The V gene lost 2 bases and the J gene lost 5 bases, with 5 bases spanning the gap. The CDR3 runs 11 residues. CDR1 is SQVTM, CDR2 ANQGSEA, per germline. In DNA form, the CDR3 reads TGCAGCGTTGAACCTCTAGATACGCAGTATTTT. As protein: CSVEPLDTQYF.

V is TRBV5-1 and J is TRBJ2-7, with 7 positions matching TRBD2. J gave up 1 base and V 4 bases, and 14 bases lay outside the gene matches. There are 17 residues in the CDR3. Germline V gene lookup returns CDR1 SGHRS and CDR2 YFSETQ. The CDR3 loop is CASSPSTLAGASYEQYF. DNA for the CDR3: TGCGCCAGCAGCCCGTCAACGCTGGCGGGAGCTTCCTACGAGCAGTACTTC.

The chain employs TRBV6-6 and TRBJ2-7; TRBD1 agrees at 7 bases. CDR3 length: 14 amino acids. Germline loops: CDR1 MNHNY, CDR2 SVGAGI (reference sequence). V was pared by 5 bases and J by 6 bases, with 10 bases of the junction left unmatched. The CDR3 nucleotides are TGTGCCAGCAGTGGGGGACACCCAGGGGGCGAGCAGTACTTC. It yields the protein CASSGGHPGGEQYF.

The chain joins TRBV7-9 to TRBJ2-7; 8 nucleotides align to TRBD2. Trimming removed 5 bases from V and 0 bases from J; junction bases left unmatched: 9. This CDR3 contains 16 residues. CDR1 is SEHNR, CDR2 FQNEAQ, per germline (reference sequence). Here the CDR3 reads CASSPRAGGSSYEQYF. CDR3 DNA sequence: TGTGCCAGCAGCCCCCGGGCGGGGGGTAGCTCCTACGAGCAGTACTTC.

As regards this clone: The junction departs from the called germline gene at one end, perhaps through a read error. The chain combines TRBV7-9 with TRBJ1-1; D perhaps matches TRBD1 (5 bases). The CDR3 consists of 16 residues. Germline-derived CDR1 and CDR2 are SEHNR and FQNEAQ (reference sequence). The CDR3 DNA reads as TGTTCCAGCAGCTTAGATTTGGGGAGGGGCAACACTGAAGCTTTCTTT. This gives the protein CSSSLDLGRGNTEAFF. Full variable domain (rest looked up from reference TRBV7-9 and TRBJ1-1): DTGVSQNPRHKITKRGQNVTFRCDPISEHNRLYWYRQTLGQGPEFLTYFQNEAQLEKSRLLSDRFSAERPKGSFSTLEIQRTEQGDSAMYLCSSSLDLGRGNTEAFFGQGTRLTVV.

This clone was seen only once. This chain joins TRBV7-2 and TRBJ2-3; D might be TRBD2 (6 bases). Looked up from germline, CDR1 is SGHTA and CDR2 is FQGNSA. V lost 3 bases and J lost 6, with 13 bases in between. This CDR3 has 14 residues. CDR3 nucleotide sequence: TGTGCCAGCAGCTTTCTAGCGAGGAAGGATACGCAGTATTTT. Translation: CASSFLARKDTQYF. Looking up the rest from reference TRBV7-2 and TRBJ2-3 gives the full variable domain: GAGVSQSPSNKVTEKGKDVELRCDPISGHTALYWYRQSLGQGLEFLIYFQGNSAPDKSGLPSDRFSAERTGGSVSTLTIQRTQQEDSAVYLCASSFLARKDTQYFGPGTRLTVL.

The genes are TRBV25-1 and TRBJ2-2; D is possibly TRBD1 (6 bases). This CDR3 is built from 13 residues. From germline, CDR1 is MGHDK and CDR2 SYGVNS. The V gene lost 5 bases and the J gene lost 8 bases, with 12 bases spanning the gap. In DNA, the CDR3 is TGTGCCAGCAGTCTGGGGACAAATGGGGAGCTGTTTTTT. Amino acids: CASSLGTNGELFF.

Here the CDR3 reads CASSPGQGLNYGYTF. CDR3 in DNA: TGCGCCAGCAGCCCGGGACAGGGCCTTAACTATGGCTACACCTTC. V gene TRBV5-1 combines with J gene TRBJ1-2, with 9 bases lining up with TRBD1. CDR1 is SGHRS and CDR2 is YFSETQ in the germline V gene. Trimming at V came to 4 bases and at J to 1 base, leaving 5 bases not matched to a gene. This CDR3 is 15 amino acids long. The full variable domain, with the rest looked up from reference TRBV5-1 and TRBJ1-2, is KAGVTQTPRYLIKTRGQQVTLSCSPISGHRSVSWYQQTPGQGLQFLFEYFSETQRNKGNFPGRFSGRQFSNSRSEMNVSTLELGDSALYLCASSPGQGLNYGYTFGSGTRLTVV.